The 18 T cell receptor beta chains presented below share a single source sample, sequenced in a study of T cell responses to AZD1222 COVID-19 vaccine. Measured with immunoSEQ multiplex PCR; TCRdb has only the in-frame clones, and not every one. This table has 150,000 to 200,000 clones, 88% appearing once. Material: peripheral blood, obtained on day 0 of AZD1222 vaccination. These receptors were taken from an adult in good health.

The sample holds one count of this clone. The chain joins TRBV5-1 to TRBJ1-2, with no clear D. The CDR3 is 13 amino acids. The V end lost 3 bases, the J end lost 3 bases, and 9 bases lay between the germline ends. CDR1 is SGHRS and CDR2 is YFSETQ in the germline V gene. CDR3 nucleotide sequence: TGCGCCAGCAGCTCTGATTCTCACTATGGCTACACCTTC. It specifies CASSSDSHYGYTF.

In this sample, this clone turned up once. J is TRBJ2-2 and V is TRBV7-2; possible D gene TRBD2, 6 bases. The CDR3 length is 16 residues. Germline lookup yields CDR1 SGHTA and CDR2 FQGNSA. V was clipped by 5 bases and J by 2 bases, with 15 bases between them. CDR3 amino acids: CASSPAGAGNTGELFF. The CDR3 bases are TGTGCCAGCAGCCCGGCCGGGGCGGGAAACACCGGGGAGCTGTTTTTT.

The chain employs TRBV12-3 or TRBV12-4 and TRBJ2-1, with TRBD1 identical over 8 bases. Trimming cost V 4 bases and J 10 bases; bases outside gene matches: 6. CDR3 length: 13 residues. This CDR3 is CASSYQGAAEQFF. The CDR3 DNA sequence: TGTGCCAGCAGTTACCAGGGGGCGGCCGAGCAGTTCTTC.

The V call is TRBV4-3, the J call TRBJ2-7; D is possibly TRBD1 (6 bases). The germline CDR1 and CDR2 sequences are LGHNA and YSLEER. This CDR3 has 15 amino acids. The V end was cut by 4 bases, the J end by 3 bases, with 16 bases between. DNA of the CDR3: TGCGCCAGCAGCCGGACCTGGGACACCCTCTACGAGCAGTACTTC. This sequence encodes CASSRTWDTLYEQYF.

A single count supports this clone. The chain joins TRBV28 to TRBJ2-1, with a tentative D call TRBD2 (6 bases). Looked up from germline, CDR1 is MDHEN and CDR2 is SYDVKM. Trimming took 3 bases from V and 4 from J, leaving 10 bases between them. The CDR3 sequence is 14 residues long. CDR3 bases: TGTGCCAGCAGTTTGGCGCTAGCGTACAATGAGCAGTTCTTC. This translates into CASSLALAYNEQFF.

This rearrangement joins TRBV6-4 to TRBJ2-3; D might be TRBD2 (6 bases). Germline V lookup: CDR1 MRHNA, CDR2 SNTAGT. Trimming pared 4 bases from V and 0 bases from J, leaving 11 bases between. This CDR3 region has 15 residues. The CDR3 here is CASSVSSVSTDTQYF. The CDR3 DNA reads TGTGCCAGCAGTGTCTCTAGCGTAAGCACAGATACGCAGTATTTT.

By frequency in the sample, this clone is medium-sized. The sample carries other DNA sequences with the same CDR3. The V gene is TRBV4-2, the J gene TRBJ2-6; a weak D match, TRBD2 (6 bases). V shed 8 bases and J shed 1 base, with 15 bases lying between them. CDR1 and CDR2 (germline): LGHNA, YNFKEQ. The CDR3 contains 16 residues. As DNA, the CDR3 is TGTGCCAGCGGGGGGAATATGGGGTCTGGGGCCAACGTCCTGACTTTC. It translates to CASGGNMGSGANVLTF.

The V gene is TRBV7-9, the J gene TRBJ2-3, with 7 bases identical to TRBD2. CDR3 length equals 15 residues. The V and J ends lost 4 bases and 6 bases, in that order; junction bases with no gene match: 10. Germline V gives CDR1 SEHNR, CDR2 FQNEAQ (reference sequence). Written as DNA, the CDR3 is TGTGCCAGCAGCTCGACCCTAGCGGACCGGGATACGCAGTATTTT. As protein: CASSSTLADRDTQYF.

The chain couples TRBV18 to TRBJ1-2; D is unresolved. Per germline, CDR1 KGHSH and CDR2 LQKENI. CDR3 length: 13 amino acids. Trimming cost V 6 bases and J 6 bases, with 14 bases left between them. The CDR3 here is CASSPSTPNGYTF. CDR3 nucleotide sequence: TGTGCCAGCTCTCCTAGCACTCCTAATGGCTACACCTTC.

The rearrangement links TRBV24-1 to TRBJ2-1; TRBD1 aligns across 8 bases. The ends lost 7 bases at V and 4 bases at J; junction bases unmatched: 2. Germline loops: CDR1 KGHDR, CDR2 SFDVKD. The CDR3 loop spans 13 amino acids. CDR3 in DNA: TGTGCCACCAGCCGGACAGGGTACAATGAGCAGTTCTTC. This codes for CATSRTGYNEQFF.

This clone was detected only a few times. The V call is TRBV6-2 or TRBV6-3, the J call TRBJ2-7; TRBD1 agrees at 9 bases. With 5 bases clipped from V and 5 bases from J, the junction kept 10 bases outside the gene matches. The CDR3 totals 15 residues. CDR1 is MNHEY, CDR2 SVGEGT, per germline. DNA for the CDR3: TGTGCCAGCAGTGACCCGGGACAGGGTAGCGACGAGCAGTACTTC. Amino acids: CASSDPGQGSDEQYF.

The V gene is TRBV5-1, the J gene TRBJ2-7, with 13 bases that match TRBD2. V dropped 0 bases and J dropped 8; count of bases not matched to a gene: 2. The CDR3 loop spans 14 amino acids. Germline V lookup: CDR1 SGHRS, CDR2 YFSETQ. The CDR3 sequence is CASSLGLAGGKQYF. CDR3 DNA sequence: TGCGCCAGCAGCTTGGGACTAGCGGGAGGTAAGCAGTACTTC.

The J gene is TRBJ1-1, the V gene TRBV20-1, with unresolved D. The CDR3 sequence is 11 residues long. The germline gives CDR1 DFQATT, CDR2 SNEGSKA (reference sequence). The V gene lost 5 bases and the J gene lost 11 bases, with 15 bases spanning the gap. The CDR3 nucleotides read TGCAGTGCTGGAGTCGCGGTGGGTGCTTTCTTT. Translation: CSAGVAVGAFF.

CDR3 in amino acids: CASSLQTGGGEKLFF. CDR3 nucleotide sequence: TGTGCCAGCAGCTTGCAAACAGGAGGCGGTGAAAAACTGTTTTTT. The chain recombines TRBV9 with TRBJ1-4; D may be TRBD1 (5 bases). Germline CDR1 SGDLS, CDR2 YYNGEE. CDR3 length equals 15 residues. The V gene lost 4 bases and the J gene lost 7 bases, with 17 bases spanning the gap.

The chain has TRBV6-5 and TRBJ2-7; D may be TRBD2 (6 bases). The CDR3 loop spans 16 amino acids. CDR1 MNHEY and CDR2 SVGAGI come from the germline V gene. Trimming shortened V by 2 bases and J by 2 bases, and 16 bases separated the two germline ends. CDR3 coding DNA: TGTGCCAGCAGTTACCTTTCTAGCGCGAGGCCCTACGAGCAGTACTTC. This codes for CASSYLSSARPYEQYF.

The V call is TRBV27, the J call TRBJ1-1; the D gene is possibly TRBD1 (6 bases). Trimming shortened V by 6 bases and J by 1 base, and 18 bases separated the two germline ends. Germline CDR1 is MNHEY and CDR2 is SMNVEV (reference sequence). CDR3 size: 16 residues. The CDR3 loop is CASSPRGTARNTEAFF. CDR3 bases: TGTGCCAGCAGCCCTAGGGGGACCGCAAGGAACACTGAAGCTTTCTTT.

The chain recombines TRBV7-8 with TRBJ2-3; D remains ambiguous. V lost 1 base to trimming and J lost 0 bases, with 14 bases between them. This CDR3 spans 17 amino acids. Per the germline V gene, CDR1 is SGHVS and CDR2 is FQNEAQ. The CDR3 nucleotides are TGTGCCAGCAGCTTAGACGGGTTTACTCCTAGCACAGATACGCAGTATTTT. Protein sequence: CASSLDGFTPSTDTQYF.

The gene calls are TRBV6-5 and TRBJ1-1; a weak D match, TRBD1 (6 bases). The CDR3 runs to 14 residues. CDR1 and CDR2 (germline): MNHEY, SVGAGI. V was pared by 6 bases and J by 2 bases, with 13 bases between. CDR3 nucleotides: TGTGCCAGCAGCCGCAGGGGCGGCAACACTGAAGCTTTCTTT. Encoded protein: CASSRRGGNTEAFF.